Each of the 2 T cell receptor beta chains below was sequenced from the same sample in a study of beta chain features in type 1 diabetes. What was sequenced were expressed TCRB transcripts, since all of the isolated RNA had been reverse transcribed. Using immunoSEQ multiplex PCR, the repertoire was profiled, and TCRdb retains in-frame clones only, with some absent. The profile covers under 450,000 clones, with approximately 15% appearing a single time and about 0.034% taken by the ten largest. Sequencing was done on a sample of naive CD4+ T cells from blood. These receptors originate from a man aged 30-40 years in good health.

This clone came up a few times. The chain is built from TRBV7-2 and TRBJ2-1; no clear D gene. CDR1 is SGHTA and CDR2 is FQGNSA in the germline V gene. V lost 0 bases and J 5 bases, leaving 5 bases between the germline ends. This CDR3 is 13 amino acids long. The CDR3 region has the DNA TGTGCCAGCAGCTTAGCCAGGAACAATGAGCAGTTCTTC. Translated, it gives CASSLARNNEQFF.

This clone showed up just a few times. The chain joins TRBV29-1 to TRBJ1-1, with D possibly TRBD1 on 6 matching bases. This CDR3 contains 13 residues. V was trimmed by 3 bases and J by 5 bases, leaving 13 bases between them. The germline V gene has CDR1 SQVTM and CDR2 ANQGSEA. CDR3 sequence: CSVDQGRGTEAFF. CDR3 DNA: TGCAGCGTTGATCAGGGGCGGGGTACTGAAGCTTTCTTT.